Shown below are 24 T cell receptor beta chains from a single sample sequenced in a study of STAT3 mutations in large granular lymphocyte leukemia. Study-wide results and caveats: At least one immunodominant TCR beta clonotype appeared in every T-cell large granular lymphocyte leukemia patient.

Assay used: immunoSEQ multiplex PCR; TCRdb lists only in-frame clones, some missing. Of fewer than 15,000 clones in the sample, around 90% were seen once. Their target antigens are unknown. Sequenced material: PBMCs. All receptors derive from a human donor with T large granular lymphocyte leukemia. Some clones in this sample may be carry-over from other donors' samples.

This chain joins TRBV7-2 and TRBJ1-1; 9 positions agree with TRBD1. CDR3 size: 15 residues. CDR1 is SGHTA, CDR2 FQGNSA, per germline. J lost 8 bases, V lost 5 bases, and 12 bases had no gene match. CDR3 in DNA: TGTGCCAGCAGCCACACAAACAGGGGGCTCACCGAAGCTTTCTTT. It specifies CASSHTNRGLTEAFF.

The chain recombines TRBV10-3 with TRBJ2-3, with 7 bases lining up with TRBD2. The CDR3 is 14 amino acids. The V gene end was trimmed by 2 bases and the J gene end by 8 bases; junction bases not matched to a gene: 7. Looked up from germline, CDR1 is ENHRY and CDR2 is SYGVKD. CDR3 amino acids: CAISEGPPGGTQYF. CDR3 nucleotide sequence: TGTGCCATCAGTGAGGGTCCGCCGGGGGGTACGCAGTATTTT.

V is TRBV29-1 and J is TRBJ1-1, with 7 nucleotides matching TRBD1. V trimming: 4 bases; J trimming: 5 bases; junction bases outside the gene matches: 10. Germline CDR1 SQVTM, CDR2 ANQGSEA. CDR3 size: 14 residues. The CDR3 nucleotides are TGCAGCGTTGGGGTGACAGGGAGAGGGACTGAAGCTTTCTTT. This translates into CSVGVTGRGTEAFF. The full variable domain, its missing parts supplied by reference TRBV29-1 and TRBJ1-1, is SAVISQKPSRDICQRGTSLTIQCQVDSQVTMMFWYRQQPGQSLTLIATANQGSEATYESGFVIDKFPISRPNLTFSTLTVSNMSPEDSSIYLCSVGVTGRGTEAFFGQGTRLTVV.

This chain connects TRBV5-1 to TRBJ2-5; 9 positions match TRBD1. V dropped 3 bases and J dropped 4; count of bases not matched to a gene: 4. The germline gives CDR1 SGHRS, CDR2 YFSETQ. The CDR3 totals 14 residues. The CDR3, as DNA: TGCGCCAGCAGCTATGGGACAGGGCGAGAGACCCAGTACTTC. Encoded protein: CASSYGTGRETQYF. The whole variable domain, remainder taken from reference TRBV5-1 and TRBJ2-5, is KAGVTQTPRYLIKTRGQQVTLSCSPISGHRSVSWYQQTPGQGLQFLFEYFSETQRNKGNFPGRFSGRQFSNSRSEMNVSTLELGDSALYLCASSYGTGRETQYFGPGTRLLVL.

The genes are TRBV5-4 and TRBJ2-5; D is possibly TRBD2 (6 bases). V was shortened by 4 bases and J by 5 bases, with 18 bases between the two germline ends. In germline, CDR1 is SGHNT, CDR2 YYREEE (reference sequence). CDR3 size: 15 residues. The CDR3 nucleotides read TGTGCCAGCAGCCCGACGACTAGGCTGACTGAGACCCAGTACTTC. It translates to CASSPTTRLTETQYF.

The CDR3 here is CASSRRGLSTDTQYF. Written as DNA, the CDR3 is TGTGCCAGCAGTCGGCGTGGCCTTAGCACAGATACGCAGTATTTT. The V call is TRBV6-5, the J call TRBJ2-3; no clear D gene. Trimming left V 5 bases short and J 0 bases short, with 12 bases between. Germline CDR1 is MNHEY and CDR2 is SVGAGI. This CDR3 has 15 amino acids.

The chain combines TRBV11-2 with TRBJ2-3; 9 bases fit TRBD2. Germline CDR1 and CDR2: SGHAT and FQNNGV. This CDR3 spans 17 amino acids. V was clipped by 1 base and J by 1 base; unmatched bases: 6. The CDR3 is CASSLAASGTGTDTQYF. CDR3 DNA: TGTGCCAGCAGCTTAGCGGCTAGCGGGACAGGCACAGATACGCAGTATTTT.

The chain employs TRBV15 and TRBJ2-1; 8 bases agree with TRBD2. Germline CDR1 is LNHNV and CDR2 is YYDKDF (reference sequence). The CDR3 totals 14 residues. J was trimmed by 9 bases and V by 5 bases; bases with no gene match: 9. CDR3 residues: CATSSLRGGTEQFF. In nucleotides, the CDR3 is TGTGCCACCAGCTCCCTACGGGGGGGCACTGAGCAGTTCTTC.

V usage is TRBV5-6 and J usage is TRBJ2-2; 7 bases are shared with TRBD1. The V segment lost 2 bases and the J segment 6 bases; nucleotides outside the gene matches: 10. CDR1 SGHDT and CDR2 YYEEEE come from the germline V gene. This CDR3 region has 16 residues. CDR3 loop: CASSLRGLRSAGELFF. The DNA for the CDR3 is TGTGCCAGCAGCTTAAGGGGGCTGCGTAGTGCCGGGGAGCTGTTTTTT.

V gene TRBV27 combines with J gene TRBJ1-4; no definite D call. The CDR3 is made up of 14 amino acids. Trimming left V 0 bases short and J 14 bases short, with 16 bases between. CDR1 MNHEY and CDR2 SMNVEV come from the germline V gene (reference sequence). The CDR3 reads CASSLSGLGGVLFF. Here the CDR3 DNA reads TGTGCCAGCAGTTTATCGGGGTTGGGCGGAGTGCTGTTTTTT. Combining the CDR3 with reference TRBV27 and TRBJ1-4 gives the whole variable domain EAQVTQNPRYLITVTGKKLTVTCSQNMNHEYMSWYRQDPGLGLRQIYYSMNVEVTDKGDVPEGYKVSRKEKRNFPLILESPSPNQTSLYFCASSLSGLGGVLFFGSGTQLSVL.

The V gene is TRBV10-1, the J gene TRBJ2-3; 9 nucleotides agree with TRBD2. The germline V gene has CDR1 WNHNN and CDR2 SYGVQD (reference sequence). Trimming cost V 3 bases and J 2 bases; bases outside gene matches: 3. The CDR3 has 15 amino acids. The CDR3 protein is CASSDPGLATDTQYF. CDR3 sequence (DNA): TGCGCCAGCAGTGATCCGGGACTAGCCACAGATACGCAGTATTTT.

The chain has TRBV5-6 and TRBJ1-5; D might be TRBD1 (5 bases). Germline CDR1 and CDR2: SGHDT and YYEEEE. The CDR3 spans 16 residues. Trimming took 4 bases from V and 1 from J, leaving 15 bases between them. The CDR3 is CASSLGGVGSNQPQHF. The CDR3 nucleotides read TGTGCCAGCAGCCTGGGGGGAGTTGGGAGCAATCAGCCCCAGCATTTT.

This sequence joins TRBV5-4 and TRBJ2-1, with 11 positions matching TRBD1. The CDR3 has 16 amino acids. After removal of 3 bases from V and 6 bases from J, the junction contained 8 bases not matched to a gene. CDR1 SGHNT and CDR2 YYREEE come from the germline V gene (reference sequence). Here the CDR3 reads CASSSVDRGLGNEQFF. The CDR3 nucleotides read TGTGCCAGCAGCTCAGTGGACAGGGGGCTAGGCAATGAGCAGTTCTTC.

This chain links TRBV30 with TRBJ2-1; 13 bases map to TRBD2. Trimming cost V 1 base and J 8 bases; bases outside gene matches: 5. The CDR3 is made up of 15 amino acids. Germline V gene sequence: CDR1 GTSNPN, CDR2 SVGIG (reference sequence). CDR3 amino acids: CAWSALAGGPDEQFF. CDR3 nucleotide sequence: TGTGCCTGGAGTGCACTAGCGGGAGGGCCAGATGAGCAGTTCTTC.

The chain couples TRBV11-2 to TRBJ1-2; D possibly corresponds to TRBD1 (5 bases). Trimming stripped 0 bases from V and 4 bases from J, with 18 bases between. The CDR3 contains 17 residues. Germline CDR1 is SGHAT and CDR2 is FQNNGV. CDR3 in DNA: TGTGCCAGCAGCTTAGATCAGGGATGGTGGCAGGGCTATGGCTACACCTTC. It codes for CASSLDQGWWQGYGYTF.

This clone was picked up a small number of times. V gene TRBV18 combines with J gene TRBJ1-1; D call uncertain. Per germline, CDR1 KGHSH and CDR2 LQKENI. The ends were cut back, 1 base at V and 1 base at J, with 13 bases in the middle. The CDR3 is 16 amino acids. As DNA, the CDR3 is TGTGCCAGCTCACCACTGTCCCCTCGGGGGAACACTGAAGCTTTCTTT. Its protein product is CASSPLSPRGNTEAFF.

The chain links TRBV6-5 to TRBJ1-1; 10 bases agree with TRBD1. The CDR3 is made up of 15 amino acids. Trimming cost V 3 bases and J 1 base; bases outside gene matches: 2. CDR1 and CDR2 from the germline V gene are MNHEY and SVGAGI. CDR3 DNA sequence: TGTGCCAGCAGTTATCGGGACAGGGGGAACACTGAAGCTTTCTTT. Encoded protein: CASSYRDRGNTEAFF.

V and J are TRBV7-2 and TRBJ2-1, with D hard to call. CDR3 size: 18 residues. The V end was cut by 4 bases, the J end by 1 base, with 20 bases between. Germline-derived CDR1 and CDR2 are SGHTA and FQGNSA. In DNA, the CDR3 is TGTGCCAGCAGCTCCCCCCGGGCGCGGCTGGGGTCCTACAATGAGCAGTTCTTC. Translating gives CASSSPRARLGSYNEQFF.

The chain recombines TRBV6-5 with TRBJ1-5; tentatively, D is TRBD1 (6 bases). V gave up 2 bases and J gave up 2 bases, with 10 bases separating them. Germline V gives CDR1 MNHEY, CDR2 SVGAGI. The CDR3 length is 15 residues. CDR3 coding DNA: TGTGCCAGCAGTTACAGATCAGGGGGCAATCAGCCCCAGCATTTT. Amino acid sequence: CASSYRSGGNQPQHF.

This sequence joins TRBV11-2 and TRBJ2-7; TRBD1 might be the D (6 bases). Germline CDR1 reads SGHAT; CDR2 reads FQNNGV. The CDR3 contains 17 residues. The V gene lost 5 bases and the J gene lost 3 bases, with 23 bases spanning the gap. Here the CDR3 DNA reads TGTGCCAGCAGCCCGCTTGGAGCAGGGGCCCCAAACTACGAGCAGTACGTC. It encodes CASSPLGAGAPNYEQYV.

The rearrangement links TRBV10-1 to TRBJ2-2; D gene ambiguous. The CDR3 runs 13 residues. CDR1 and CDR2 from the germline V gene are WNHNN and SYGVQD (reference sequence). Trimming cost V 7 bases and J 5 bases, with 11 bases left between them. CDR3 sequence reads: CASTPTLTGELFF. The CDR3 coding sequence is TGCGCCAGCACCCCGACTCTTACCGGGGAGCTGTTTTTT.

As DNA, the CDR3 is TGCGCCAACCCCCCGGGGGCTTGGGCCGGGGAGCTGTTTTTT. Residues: CANPPGAWAGELFF. The chain employs TRBV23-1 and TRBJ2-2; D is possibly TRBD1 or TRBD2 (6 bases each). TRBV23-1 is an open reading frame, and its role is uncertain. The CDR3 extends over 14 amino acids. The V gene lost 10 bases and the J gene lost 6 bases, with 18 bases spanning the gap.

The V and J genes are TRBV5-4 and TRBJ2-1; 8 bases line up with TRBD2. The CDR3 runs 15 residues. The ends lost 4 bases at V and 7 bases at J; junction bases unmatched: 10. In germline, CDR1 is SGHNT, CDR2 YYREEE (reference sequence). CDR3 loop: CASSVVSLAENEQFF. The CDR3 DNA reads TGTGCCAGCAGCGTCGTGTCACTAGCGGAAAATGAGCAGTTCTTC.

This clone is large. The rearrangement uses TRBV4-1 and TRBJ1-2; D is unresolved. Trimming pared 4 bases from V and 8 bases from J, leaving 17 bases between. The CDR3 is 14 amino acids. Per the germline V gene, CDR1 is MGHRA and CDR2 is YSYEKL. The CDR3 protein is CASSPEGSEVGYTF. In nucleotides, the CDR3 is TGCGCCAGCAGCCCAGAGGGATCTGAAGTGGGCTACACCTTC.